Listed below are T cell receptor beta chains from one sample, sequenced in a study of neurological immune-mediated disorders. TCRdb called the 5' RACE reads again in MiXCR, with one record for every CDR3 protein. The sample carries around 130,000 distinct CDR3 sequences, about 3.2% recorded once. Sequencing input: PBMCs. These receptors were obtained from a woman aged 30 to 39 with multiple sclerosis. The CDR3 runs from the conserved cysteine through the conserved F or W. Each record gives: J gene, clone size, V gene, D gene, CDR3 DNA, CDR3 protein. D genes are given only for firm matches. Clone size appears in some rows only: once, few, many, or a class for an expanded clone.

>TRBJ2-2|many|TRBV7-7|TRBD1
TGTGCCAGCAGCTCAGGGGGTTTCGGGGAGCTGTTTTTT
CASSSGGFGELFF
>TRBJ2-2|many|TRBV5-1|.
TGCGCCAGCAGCTTGCTAGCATCGAACACCGGGGAGCTGTTTTTT
CASSLLASNTGELFF
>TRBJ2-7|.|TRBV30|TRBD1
TGTGCCTGGAGAAGGGATAGGACAGGGACCTACGAGCAGTACTTC
CAWRRDRTGTYEQYF
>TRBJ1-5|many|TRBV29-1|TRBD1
TGCAGCGTCGAGGGATACTTCATGGACAGGGGGCTGAGCAATCAGCCCCAGCATTTT
CSVEGYFMDRGLSNQPQHF
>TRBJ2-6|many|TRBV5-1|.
TGCGCCAGCAGCTTGGTTTCAGAAGGGTTAAGGGCCAACGTCCTGACTTTC
CASSLVSEGLRANVLTF
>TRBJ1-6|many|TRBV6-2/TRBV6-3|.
TGTGCCAGCTCGGCAGGAATGGACCGCGGTTCACCCCTCCACTTT
CASSAGMDRGSPLHF
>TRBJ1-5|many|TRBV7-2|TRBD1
TGTGCCAGCAGCCTCCGGAGGGGGACAGGGGACGGGGGCAATCAGCCCCAGCATTTT
CASSLRRGTGDGGNQPQHF
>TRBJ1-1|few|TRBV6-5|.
TGTGCCAGCAGTCTACAGGAGTCGAACACTGAAGCTTTCTTT
CASSLQESNTEAFF
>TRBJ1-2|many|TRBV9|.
TGTGCCAGCAGCGTGAGAGTAGGGATGAATGGCTACACCTTC
CASSVRVGMNGYTF
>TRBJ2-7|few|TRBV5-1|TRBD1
TGCGCCAGCAGCTTCGGACAGGGGGCCAACGAGCAGTACTTC
CASSFGQGANEQYF
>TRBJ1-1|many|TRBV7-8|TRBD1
TGTGCCAGCAGCTTAGGGGACAGCAACACTGAAGCTTTCTTT
CASSLGDSNTEAFF
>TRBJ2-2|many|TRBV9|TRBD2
TGTGCCAGCAGCGTAAGCCGGACTAGCGGGAGCGCGAACACCGGGGAGCTGTTTTTT
CASSVSRTSGSANTGELFF
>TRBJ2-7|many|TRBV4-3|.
TGCGCCAGCAGCTTGACTCGCCGATCCTACGAGCAGTACTTC
CASSLTRRSYEQYF
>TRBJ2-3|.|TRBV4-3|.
TGCGCCAGCAGCCACCCCGACAGAGATACGCAGTATTTT
CASSHPDRDTQYF
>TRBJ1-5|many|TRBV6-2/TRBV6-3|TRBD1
TGTGCCAGCAGGTGGACAGGGCGACAGCCCCAGCATTTT
CASRWTGRQPQHF
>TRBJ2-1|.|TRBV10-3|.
TGTGCCATCAGTCGAGCGGGGCAGGGGGCGGGTGAGCAGTTCTTC
CAISRAGQGAGEQFF
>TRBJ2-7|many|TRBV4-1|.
TGCGCCAGCAGCCAAGACACCACTTACGAGCAGTACTTC
CASSQDTTYEQYF
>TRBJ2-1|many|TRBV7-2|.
TGTGCCAGCAGCCCCTCAACTGAGCAGTTCTTC
CASSPSTEQFF
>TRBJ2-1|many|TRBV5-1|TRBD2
TGCGCCAGCAGCACGGGGACTAGCGGGACATACAATGAGCAGTTCTTC
CASSTGTSGTYNEQFF
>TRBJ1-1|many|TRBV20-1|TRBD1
TGCAGTGCTTGGACAGGGGAGGGGGCTGAAGCTTTCTTT
CSAWTGEGAEAFF
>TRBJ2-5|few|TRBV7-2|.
TGTGCCAGCACCCCTACCGGGACAGAGACCCAGTACTTC
CASTPTGTETQYF
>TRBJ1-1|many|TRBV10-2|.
TGCGCCAGCAGAAAAGGGGCAGAAGCCACTGAAGCTTTCTTT
CASRKGAEATEAFF
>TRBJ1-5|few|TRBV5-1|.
TGCGCCAGCAGCTTGGGTGGCAATCAGCCCCAGAATTTT
CASSLGGNQPQNF
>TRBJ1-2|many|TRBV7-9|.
TGTGCCAGCAGCCTCCAAAGGGGTGGCTACACCTTC
CASSLQRGGYTF
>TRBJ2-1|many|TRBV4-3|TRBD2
TGCGCCAGCAGCCAAGATAAGGGAGCGGGGCGGGATGAGCAGTTCTTC
CASSQDKGAGRDEQFF
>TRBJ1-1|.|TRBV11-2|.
TGTGCCAGCAGCAGTCGTCGCCCTGAAGCTTTCTTT
CASSSRRPEAFF
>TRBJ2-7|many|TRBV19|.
TGTGCCAGTAGTATATTTGATAGGAGGGCCGGCTCCTACGAGCAGTACTTC
CASSIFDRRAGSYEQYF